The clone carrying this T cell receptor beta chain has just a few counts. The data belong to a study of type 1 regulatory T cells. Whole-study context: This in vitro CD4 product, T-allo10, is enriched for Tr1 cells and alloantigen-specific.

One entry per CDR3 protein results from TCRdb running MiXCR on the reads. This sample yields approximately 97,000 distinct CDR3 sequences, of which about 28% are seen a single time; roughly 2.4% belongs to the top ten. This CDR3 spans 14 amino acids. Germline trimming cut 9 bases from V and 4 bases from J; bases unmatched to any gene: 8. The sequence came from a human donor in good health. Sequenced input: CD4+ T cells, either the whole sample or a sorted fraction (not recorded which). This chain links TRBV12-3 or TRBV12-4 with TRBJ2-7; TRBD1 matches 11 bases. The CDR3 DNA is TGTGCCAGTAAACCGGGACAGGGGGTTTACGAGCAGTACTTC. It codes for CASKPGQGVYEQYF.